This T cell receptor (beta chain) was sequenced during a study of memory CD4+ T cells and cytomegalovirus serostatus. Study-wide background: Healthy Belgian adult donors included about nine CMV-positive and 24 CMV-negative people. The study, taken as a whole, reports: The CMV-associated TCR signature appears largely within the CD4+ memory repertoire.

The sort gate was single viable CD3+CD4+CD8-CD45RO+ cells for memory CD4+ T cells. Germline V gene data show CDR1 as GTSNPN and CDR2 as SVGIG (reference sequence). Trimming cost V 3 bases and J 10 bases, with 16 bases left between them. This CDR3 is built from 14 residues. The table came from immunoSEQ multiplex PCR; TCRdb's copy has only in-frame clones and leaves some out. This table holds about 60,000 clones, less than 85% found once. This clone was seen only a few times. Its antigen is currently unknown. The receptor was derived from an adult in good health and CMV-seronegative. The chain employs TRBV30 and TRBJ1-6; D might be TRBD1 (6 bases). Sequenced material: memory CD4+ T cells from blood. The CDR3 loop is CAWRAQGTSSPLHF. CDR3 nucleotides: TGTGCCTGGAGAGCACAGGGTACGAGCTCACCCCTCCACTTT.